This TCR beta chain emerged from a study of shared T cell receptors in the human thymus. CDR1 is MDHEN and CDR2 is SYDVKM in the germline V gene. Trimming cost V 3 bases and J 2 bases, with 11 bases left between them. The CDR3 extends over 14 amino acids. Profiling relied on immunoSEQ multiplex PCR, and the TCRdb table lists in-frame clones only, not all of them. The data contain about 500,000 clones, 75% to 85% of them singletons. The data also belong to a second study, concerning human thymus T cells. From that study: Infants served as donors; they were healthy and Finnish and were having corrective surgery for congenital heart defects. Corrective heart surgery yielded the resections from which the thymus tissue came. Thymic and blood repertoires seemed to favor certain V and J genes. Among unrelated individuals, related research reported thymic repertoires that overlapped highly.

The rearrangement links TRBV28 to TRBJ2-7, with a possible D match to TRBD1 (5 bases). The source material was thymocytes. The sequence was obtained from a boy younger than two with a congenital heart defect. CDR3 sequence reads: CASSFDSLTYEQYF. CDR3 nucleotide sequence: TGTGCCAGCAGTTTTGACAGCCTAACCTACGAGCAGTACTTC.